This T cell receptor beta chain was sequenced during a study of blood T cell repertoires in COVID-19. Study details: Collection of acute and convalescent COVID-19 samples took place in the United States, Italy and Spain. From T cells, B-cell-depleted T cells, or PBMCs came the material, which was cDNA or gDNA.

V was shortened by 3 bases and J by 0 bases, with 11 bases between the two germline ends. CDR1 and CDR2 (germline): DFQATT, SNEGSKA (reference sequence). The CDR3 totals 15 residues. During active infection, Seattle patients enrolled and were then monitored through disease. Authors' processing steps: For nucleated cells, counts were estimated from reference gene primer amplification. Clones were sequenced by immunoSEQ multiplex PCR, and TCRdb holds only the in-frame ones, with some missing. The D gene and trimming were derived from the DNA, and the V and J assignments and clone size from that table. The data contain roughly 180,000 clones, 70% to 80% of them seen just once; the ten biggest clones take up more than 6.5%.

The clonotype was recovered from an older woman with COVID-19, enrolled during active disease. The sequencing input was peripheral blood. This chain joins TRBV20-1 and TRBJ2-2; D gene unclear. DNA of the CDR3: TGCAGTGCTAGTCTGGGTGAGGCGAACACCGGGGAGCTGTTTTTT. Protein: CSASLGEANTGELFF.